These T cell receptor beta chains were read from a single sample in a study of graft-versus-host responses after intestinal transplantation. For these receptors, no antigen is known. Assay used: immunoSEQ multiplex PCR; TCRdb lists only in-frame clones, some missing. The table lists 65,000 to 90,000 clones, roughly 90% of them singletons. The sequencing here drew on unstimulated CD8+ T cells sorted from spleen or lymph node cells, taken before intestinal transplant. These receptors originate from a human donor who received an intestinal transplant. CDR3s include the opening cysteine and the closing phenylalanine or tryptophan. The order of the fields is clone size, J gene, V gene, D gene, CDR3 protein, CDR3 DNA. D genes are given only for firm matches. Some rows mark clone size as missing; the rest say once, few, many or name a class of expanded clone.

. | TRBJ2-1 | TRBV19 | . | CASSIGLPGWDEQFF | TGTGCCAGTAGTATAGGACTCCCAGGGTGGGATGAGCAGTTCTTC
. | TRBJ1-5 | TRBV19 | . | CASSIDSLNRDSNQPQHF | TGTGCCAGTAGTATAGATTCCCTTAACAGGGATAGCAATCAGCCCCAGCATTTT
. | TRBJ2-7 | TRBV27 | . | CASSGRTGNYEQYF | TGTGCCAGCAGTGGGAGAACCGGGAACTACGAGCAGTACTTC
. | TRBJ1-6 | TRBV28 | TRBD1 | CASSFQGVIIYNSPLHF | TGTGCCAGCAGTTTTCAGGGGGTTATTATCTATAATTCACCCCTCCACTTT
. | TRBJ1-2 | TRBV6-5 | . | CASRDWVANYGYTF | TGTGCCAGCAGGGACTGGGTGGCTAACTATGGCTACACCTTC
. | TRBJ1-3 | TRBV7-9 | . | CASSPAGDTIYF | TGTGCCAGCAGCCCTGCGGGGGACACCATATATTTT
. | TRBJ1-4 | TRBV5-6 | . | CASSQRGGSRNEKLFF | TGTGCCAGCAGTCAGAGGGGGGGCAGCCGAAATGAAAAACTGTTTTTT
once | TRBJ2-1 | TRBV29-1 | TRBD2 | CSALAGDMDEQFF | TGCAGCGCACTAGCGGGAGATATGGATGAGCAGTTCTTC
. | TRBJ1-1 | TRBV10-2 | . | CASSEGGGTRTEAFF | TGCGCCAGCAGTGAAGGCGGGGGGACGCGGACTGAAGCTTTCTTT
. | TRBJ2-7 | TRBV27 | . | CASSYKDTYEQYF | TGTGCCAGCAGTTACAAGGACACCTACGAGCAGTACTTC
. | TRBJ2-4 | TRBV2 | TRBD1 | CASSDFAPGQGENIQYF | TGTGCCAGCAGTGACTTCGCCCCGGGACAGGGCGAGAACATTCAGTACTTC
. | TRBJ2-2 | TRBV5-4 | TRBD2 | CASSATSGNTGELFF | TGTGCCAGCAGCGCGACTAGCGGCAACACCGGGGAGCTGTTTTTT
. | TRBJ2-7 | TRBV11-2 | TRBD1 | CASSLQTGTLEQYF | TGTGCCAGCAGCCTCCAGACAGGGACCTTGGAGCAGTACTTC
. | TRBJ2-1 | TRBV10-1 | . | CASSAAVGANEQFF | TGCGCCAGCAGTGCGGCAGTGGGGGCCAATGAGCAGTTCTTC
. | TRBJ2-3 | TRBV6-1 | TRBD2 | CASSEAGLAGYTDTQYF | TGTGCCAGCAGTGAAGCCGGACTAGCGGGGTACACAGATACGCAGTATTTT
. | TRBJ2-3 | TRBV29-1 | TRBD1 | CSGSDRVSDTQYF | TGCAGCGGCTCGGACAGGGTATCCGATACGCAGTATTTT
. | TRBJ1-4 | TRBV5-1 | . | CASSLGPGENEKLFF | TGCGCCAGCAGCTTGGGGCCAGGGGAGAATGAAAAACTGTTTTTT
. | TRBJ1-5 | TRBV19 | . | CASSIEEYSNQPQHF | TGTGCCAGTAGTATTGAAGAGTATAGCAATCAGCCCCAGCATTTT
. | TRBJ1-2 | TRBV6-5 | . | CASSYSWGGEGYGYTF | TGTGCCAGCAGTTACTCCTGGGGGGGGGAAGGCTATGGCTACACCTTC
. | TRBJ2-2 | TRBV7-3 | TRBD1 | CASSLSAGGLANTGELFF | TGTGCCAGCAGCTTATCGGCAGGGGGCCTTGCGAACACCGGGGAGCTGTTTTTT
. | TRBJ1-2 | TRBV4-2 | . | CASSQTDSEIYGYTF | TGTGCCAGCAGCCAAACGGACAGCGAAATCTATGGCTACACCTTC
. | TRBJ1-5 | TRBV10-2 | . | CASSRGQLDQPQHF | TGCGCCAGCAGTCGAGGACAGCTTGATCAGCCCCAGCATTTT
. | TRBJ1-2 | TRBV9 | TRBD1 | CASSVSGQNYGYTF | TGTGCCAGCAGCGTTTCGGGACAGAACTATGGCTACACCTTC
. | TRBJ1-2 | TRBV6-1 | . | CASSSPYYGYTF | TGTGCCAGCAGCAGTCCTTACTATGGCTACACCTTC
. | TRBJ2-7 | TRBV29-1 | TRBD1 | CSVEVLGQEVYEQYF | TGCAGCGTTGAAGTGTTGGGACAGGAGGTCTACGAGCAGTACTTC
once | TRBJ2-7 | TRBV27 | TRBD1 | CASSEGGGLYEQYF | TGTGCCAGCAGTGAAGGGGGCGGTTTGTACGAGCAGTACTTC
. | TRBJ2-1 | TRBV5-1 | . | CASSSLRWEEVNEQFF | TGCGCCAGCAGCTCGCTGCGGTGGGAGGAGGTCAATGAGCAGTTCTTC
. | TRBJ2-1 | TRBV29-1 | TRBD1 | CSVSDRVGNEQFF | TGCAGCGTCTCCGACAGGGTTGGAAATGAGCAGTTCTTC
. | TRBJ1-2 | TRBV7-9 | TRBD1 | CASSSTTGKNHGYTF | TGTGCCAGCAGCTCAACGACAGGGAAGAATCATGGCTACACCTTC
. | TRBJ1-2 | TRBV11-2 | . | CASSLDRITGLYAYTF | TGTGCCAGCAGCTTAGATCGGATAACAGGCCTCTATGCCTACACCTTC
. | TRBJ2-7 | TRBV9 | . | CASSVGRGTYEQYF | TGTGCCAGCAGCGTAGGCCGGGGGACCTACGAGCAGTACTTC
. | TRBJ2-1 | TRBV2 | TRBD2 | CASSEARSGSANEQFF | TGTGCCAGCAGTGAAGCGCGTAGCGGGAGTGCTAATGAGCAGTTCTTC
. | TRBJ1-1 | TRBV19 | . | CASSIYSYTDRNTEAFF | TGTGCCAGTAGTATATACTCTTATACCGACAGGAACACTGAAGCTTTCTTT
. | TRBJ2-3 | TRBV27 | . | CASSPGPRRITDTQYF | TGTGCCAGCAGTCCAGGACCGAGGAGGATCACAGATACGCAGTATTTT
. | TRBJ2-7 | TRBV7-8 | . | CASSLTRTYEQYF | TGTGCCAGCAGCTTGACAAGAACCTACGAGCAGTACTTC
. | TRBJ1-2 | TRBV29-1 | TRBD1 | CSVPGTGGRGYTF | TGCAGCGTACCGGGGACAGGGGGCCGGGGCTACACCTTC
. | TRBJ1-2 | TRBV2 | . | CASSLTLGGSYGYTF | TGTGCCAGCAGTCTCACTTTGGGAGGCTCCTATGGCTACACCTTC
. | TRBJ2-7 | TRBV7-2 | TRBD2 | CASSLDGSGAPYEQYF | TGTGCCAGCAGCTTAGATGGTAGCGGGGCCCCCTACGAGCAGTACTTC
. | TRBJ2-7 | TRBV27 | TRBD1 | CASSFSGGAAYEQYF | TGTGCCAGCAGTTTCTCAGGGGGCGCGGCCTACGAGCAGTACTTC
. | TRBJ2-7 | TRBV9 | TRBD2 | CASSPSGGLGAYEQYF | TGTGCCAGCAGCCCCAGCGGGGGGCTCGGGGCCTACGAGCAGTACTTC
. | TRBJ2-7 | TRBV9 | . | CASSVDQGPYEQYF | TGTGCCAGCAGCGTAGACCAGGGGCCCTACGAGCAGTACTTC
. | TRBJ2-7 | TRBV21-1 | . | CASSLYRGSSYEQYF | TGTGCCAGCAGCCTTTACAGGGGGAGCTCCTACGAGCAGTACTTC
. | TRBJ1-2 | TRBV5-1 | . | CASSLTGQGYGYTF | TGCGCCAGCAGCTTAACAGGGCAGGGCTATGGCTACACCTTC